One and the same sample provided the 24 T cell receptor beta chains below, sequenced in a study of CD8+ T cells in alopecia areata. It was cDNA, reverse transcribed from extracted RNA, that served as the sequencing template. Assay used: immunoSEQ multiplex PCR; TCRdb lists only in-frame clones, some missing. The sample shows 150,000 to 200,000 clones, about 70% of them seen only once. The sample consisted of CD8+ T cells sorted from blood, taken at week 0. All receptors come from a human donor with alopecia areata.

This chain connects TRBV30 to TRBJ2-3; 7 positions match TRBD2. With V trimmed by 1 base and J by 2 bases, 3 bases remained unmatched. Germline CDR1 reads GTSNPN; CDR2 reads SVGIG (reference sequence). The CDR3 is 14 residues long. Here the CDR3 reads CAWSDGTNTDTQYF. The CDR3 DNA sequence: TGTGCCTGGAGTGACGGGACTAACACAGATACGCAGTATTTT.

V usage is TRBV5-1 and J usage is TRBJ2-7; 7 nucleotides match TRBD1. This CDR3 comprises 13 residues. Trimming took 4 bases from V and 1 from J; bases not matched to a gene: 2. CDR1 is SGHRS, CDR2 YFSETQ, per germline. The CDR3 here is CASSETGSYEQYF. CDR3 DNA: TGCGCCAGCAGCGAGACAGGGTCCTACGAGCAGTACTTC.

This clone has a handful of counts. The chain is built from TRBV19 and TRBJ2-1; D may be TRBD1 (5 bases). Germline V gene sequence: CDR1 LNHDA, CDR2 SQIVND (reference sequence). V lost 5 bases and J 6 bases, leaving 17 bases between the germline ends. This CDR3 comprises 15 residues. The chain's CDR3 is CASSYYERGSNEQFF. In DNA form, the CDR3 reads TGTGCCAGTAGTTATTATGAAAGGGGAAGCAATGAGCAGTTCTTC.

This clone was seen more than once but under ten times. The rearrangement joins TRBV29-1 to TRBJ1-5; D might be TRBD1 (5 bases). Germline CDR1 and CDR2: SQVTM and ANQGSEA. The CDR3 sequence is 14 residues long. Trimming took 6 bases from V and 0 from J, leaving 12 bases between them. The DNA for the CDR3 is TGCAGCGTGTTGACAGATGATAGCAATCAGCCCCAGCATTTT. Amino acids: CSVLTDDSNQPQHF.

The gene calls are TRBV5-4 and TRBJ2-1; 9 nucleotides match TRBD1. The CDR3 contains 15 residues. The V and J ends lost 4 bases and 7 bases, in that order; junction bases with no gene match: 9. The germline V gene encodes CDR1 SGHNT and CDR2 YYREEE (reference sequence). CDR3 region: CASSEDRGFGNEQFF. CDR3 sequence (DNA): TGTGCCAGCAGCGAGGACAGGGGCTTCGGAAATGAGCAGTTCTTC.

The V gene is TRBV6-5, the J gene TRBJ2-2, with 7 nucleotides matching TRBD2. The CDR3 loop spans 16 amino acids. Germline V gene lookup returns CDR1 MNHEY and CDR2 SVGAGI. The V segment lost 2 bases and the J segment 5 bases; nucleotides outside the gene matches: 8. The DNA of the CDR3 is TGTGCCAGCAGTTACGGGCAGGGCGGGGGAACCGGGGAGCTGTTTTTT. Its protein is CASSYGQGGGTGELFF.

The chain employs TRBV9 and TRBJ2-7; D is perhaps TRBD1 or TRBD2 (7 bases each). Germline V gives CDR1 SGDLS, CDR2 YYNGEE. V lost 6 bases, J lost 0 bases, and 16 bases lay in between. The CDR3 sequence is 15 residues long. The DNA for the CDR3 is TGTGCCAGCACCCCAGGGGGGGTCCGCTCCTACGAGCAGTACTTC. This codes for CASTPGGVRSYEQYF. Filled out from reference TRBV9 and TRBJ2-7, the complete variable domain reads DSGVTQTPKHLITATGQRVTLRCSPRSGDLSVYWYQQSLDQGLQFLIQYYNGEERAKGNILERFSAQQFPDLHSELNLSSLELGDSALYFCASTPGGVRSYEQYFGPGTRLTVT.

The V gene is TRBV7-6, the J gene TRBJ1-2, with 8 bases lining up with TRBD1. Germline V CDR1 and CDR2: SGHVS, FNYEAQ. The CDR3 is made up of 18 amino acids. Trimming took 5 bases from V and 7 from J; bases not matched to a gene: 21. In nucleotides, the CDR3 is TGTGCCAGCAGCCCCCAGTGGGACAGGACAAGCGCCCAGAGTGGCTACACCTTC. Translating it yields CASSPQWDRTSAQSGYTF.

The rearrangement links TRBV9 to TRBJ2-7; D might be TRBD2 (5 bases). Trimming took off 2 bases at V and 2 bases at J, with 11 bases between the two ends. CDR3 length: 14 residues. Germline CDR1 SGDLS, CDR2 YYNGEE. The CDR3 DNA reads TGTGCCAGCAGCGTCGGGGATAGGACCTACGAGCAGTACTTC. It yields the protein CASSVGDRTYEQYF. The full variable domain, its missing parts supplied by reference TRBV9 and TRBJ2-7, is DSGVTQTPKHLITATGQRVTLRCSPRSGDLSVYWYQQSLDQGLQFLIQYYNGEERAKGNILERFSAQQFPDLHSELNLSSLELGDSALYFCASSVGDRTYEQYFGPGTRLTVT.

The V gene is TRBV27, the J gene TRBJ2-7; 7 nucleotides align to TRBD2. CDR3 length equals 14 residues. Germline V gene data show CDR1 as MNHEY and CDR2 as SMNVEV (reference sequence). V lost 5 bases to trimming and J lost 2 bases; unmatched junction nucleotides: 6. CDR3 DNA sequence: TGTGCCAGCAGTACTACTAGCGCCACCTACGAGCAGTACTTC. Translating gives CASSTTSATYEQYF.

This rearrangement joins TRBV2 to TRBJ2-3, with TRBD1 as a possible D gene (5 bases). Trimming left V 3 bases short and J 1 base short, with 8 bases between. The germline CDR1 and CDR2 sequences are SNHLY and FYNNEI. The CDR3 runs 14 residues. In DNA, the CDR3 is TGTGCCAGCAGTGAGCAGGGTGGCACAGATACGCAGTATTTT. Amino acid sequence: CASSEQGGTDTQYF. The full variable domain, completed using reference TRBV2 and TRBJ2-3, is EPEVTQTPSHQVTQMGQEVILRCVPISNHLYFYWYRQILGQKVEFLVSFYNNEISEKSEIFDDQFSVERPDGSNFTLKIRSTKLEDSAMYFCASSEQGGTDTQYFGPGTRLTVL.

The rearrangement uses TRBV2 and TRBJ2-3, with 8 bases fitting TRBD1. The CDR3 spans 18 residues. Trimming removed 5 bases from V and 3 bases from J; junction bases left unmatched: 16. Germline V lookup: CDR1 SNHLY, CDR2 FYNNEI. CDR3 coding DNA: TGTGCCAGCAGTAAACCTAAACCCGGACAGGGAAAGACAGATACGCAGTATTTT. Its protein is CASSKPKPGQGKTDTQYF.

The chain links TRBV29-1 to TRBJ2-2; D is ambiguous. CDR3 length equals 14 residues. The ends were cut back, 4 bases at V and 6 bases at J, with 15 bases in the middle. CDR1 SQVTM and CDR2 ANQGSEA come from the germline V gene. The CDR3 DNA is TGCAGCGTTGTTTGGTCAAGGGAACCCGGGGAGCTGTTTTTT. Encoded protein: CSVVWSREPGELFF.

This chain connects TRBV5-1 to TRBJ2-3; D not certain. Per germline, CDR1 SGHRS and CDR2 YFSETQ. This CDR3 is 12 amino acids long. Trimming stripped 7 bases from V and 2 bases from J, with 8 bases between. CDR3 sequence (DNA): TGCGCCAGCCGGTTCCTCACAGATACGCAGTATTTT. This codes for CASRFLTDTQYF.

The chain links TRBV30 to TRBJ1-1; 7 bases match TRBD1. Germline-derived CDR1 and CDR2 are GTSNPN and SVGIG (reference sequence). J lost 3 bases, V lost 3 bases, and 7 bases had no gene match. The CDR3 is made up of 14 amino acids. The CDR3 nucleotides are TGTGCCTGGAGGGACAGGATTATGGACACTGAAGCTTTCTTT. Translation: CAWRDRIMDTEAFF. Drawing the rest from reference TRBV30 and TRBJ1-1, the complete variable domain is SQTIHQWPATLVQPVGSPLSLECTVEGTSNPNLYWYRQAAGRGLQLLFYSVGIGQISSEVPQNLSASRPQDRQFILSSKKLLLSDSGFYLCAWRDRIMDTEAFFGQGTRLTVV.

The chain is built from TRBV7-6 and TRBJ1-4, with 9 bases identical to TRBD1. Germline CDR1 and CDR2: SGHVS and FNYEAQ. The CDR3 extends over 14 amino acids. Trimming at V came to 5 bases and at J to 6 bases, leaving 4 bases not matched to a gene. The CDR3 DNA reads as TGTGCCAGCAGCCACCGGGACAGGGATGAAAAACTGTTTTTT. The encoded protein is CASSHRDRDEKLFF.

The chain recombines TRBV27 with TRBJ1-2; the D gene is possibly TRBD1 (6 bases). CDR1 MNHEY and CDR2 SMNVEV come from the germline V gene (reference sequence). The V gene lost 6 bases and the J gene lost 9 bases, with 11 bases spanning the gap. The CDR3 runs 11 residues. CDR3 coding DNA: TGTGCCAGCAGGAGGGGGGATAGCTACACCTTC. Protein: CASRRGDSYTF.

This clone was seen a handful of times. This chain uses TRBV6-5 with TRBJ2-7; D unresolved. There are 11 residues in the CDR3. The germline gives CDR1 MNHEY, CDR2 SVGAGI. The ends were cut back, 8 bases at V and 2 bases at J, with 7 bases in the middle. The CDR3 nucleotides are TGTGCCAGCTCTTCTACCTACGAGCAGTACTTC. It is translated as CASSSTYEQYF.

The V gene is TRBV30, the J gene TRBJ2-7; 8 nucleotides match TRBD1. With V trimmed by 0 bases and J by 3 bases, 4 bases remained unmatched. The CDR3 has 14 amino acids. Germline CDR1 GTSNPN, CDR2 SVGIG (reference sequence). CDR3 DNA sequence: TGTGCCTGGAGTGTAGATACAGGGGGCTACGAGCAGTACTTC. It is translated as CAWSVDTGGYEQYF. Using reference TRBV30 and TRBJ2-7 for the parts outside the CDR3, the full variable domain is SQTIHQWPATLVQPVGSPLSLECTVEGTSNPNLYWYRQAAGRGLQLLFYSVGIGQISSEVPQNLSASRPQDRQFILSSKKLLLSDSGFYLCAWSVDTGGYEQYFGPGTRLTVT.

The chain joins TRBV2 to TRBJ2-1; D might be TRBD1 (6 bases). This CDR3 has 14 amino acids. Per the germline V gene, CDR1 is SNHLY and CDR2 is FYNNEI. Between the trimmed V and J ends, which lost 8 bases and 3 bases, there was a span of 14 bases. CDR3: CASPREGGYNEQFF. DNA of the CDR3: TGTGCCAGCCCCAGGGAAGGGGGCTACAATGAGCAGTTCTTC.

V gene TRBV9 combines with J gene TRBJ1-1; no firm D call. Germline CDR1 is SGDLS and CDR2 is YYNGEE. CDR3 size: 15 residues. The V end was cut by 6 bases, the J end by 4 bases, with 19 bases between. This CDR3 reads CASIPPGRIFTEAFF. DNA for the CDR3: TGTGCCAGCATACCTCCAGGACGGATCTTCACTGAAGCTTTCTTT.

This chain uses TRBV25-1 with TRBJ1-2, with 8 positions matching TRBD1. V dropped 5 bases and J dropped 8; count of bases not matched to a gene: 10. This CDR3 has 14 residues. Germline V CDR1 and CDR2: MGHDK, SYGVNS. CDR3 coding DNA: TGTGCCAGCAGTATTGGGCAGGGGGCGAACGGCTACACCTTC. Amino acid sequence: CASSIGQGANGYTF.

The chain recombines TRBV29-1 with TRBJ2-5; possible D gene TRBD2, 7 bases. Trimming shortened V by 7 bases and J by 5 bases, and 23 bases separated the two germline ends. Germline V gene data show CDR1 as SQVTM and CDR2 as ANQGSEA. The CDR3 extends over 15 amino acids. The chain's CDR3 is CSAGASRGGEETQYF. The CDR3 nucleotides are TGCAGCGCCGGCGCGTCGAGGGGGGGCGAGGAGACCCAGTACTTC.

V usage is TRBV11-2 and J usage is TRBJ2-7, with 10 positions matching TRBD1. The CDR3 loop spans 14 amino acids. The germline CDR1 and CDR2 sequences are SGHAT and FQNNGV. With 4 bases clipped from V and 3 bases from J, the junction kept 3 bases outside the gene matches. The CDR3 loop reads CASSSRTGGYEQYF. CDR3 nucleotide sequence: TGTGCCAGCAGCTCGAGGACAGGGGGCTACGAGCAGTACTTC.